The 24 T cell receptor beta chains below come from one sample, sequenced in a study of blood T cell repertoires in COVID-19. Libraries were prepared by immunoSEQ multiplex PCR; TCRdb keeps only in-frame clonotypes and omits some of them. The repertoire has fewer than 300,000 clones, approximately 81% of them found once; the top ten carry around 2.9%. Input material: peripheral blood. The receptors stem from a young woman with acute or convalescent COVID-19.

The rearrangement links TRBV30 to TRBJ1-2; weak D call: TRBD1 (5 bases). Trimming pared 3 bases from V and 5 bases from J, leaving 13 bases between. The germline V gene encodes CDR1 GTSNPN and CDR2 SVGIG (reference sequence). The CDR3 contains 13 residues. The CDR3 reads CAWRTSTAYGYTF. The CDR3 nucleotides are TGTGCCTGGAGGACCTCGACAGCGTATGGCTACACCTTC. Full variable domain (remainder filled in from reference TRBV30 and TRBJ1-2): SQTIHQWPATLVQPVGSPLSLECTVEGTSNPNLYWYRQAAGRGLQLLFYSVGIGQISSEVPQNLSASRPQDRQFILSSKKLLLSDSGFYLCAWRTSTAYGYTFGSGTRLTVV.

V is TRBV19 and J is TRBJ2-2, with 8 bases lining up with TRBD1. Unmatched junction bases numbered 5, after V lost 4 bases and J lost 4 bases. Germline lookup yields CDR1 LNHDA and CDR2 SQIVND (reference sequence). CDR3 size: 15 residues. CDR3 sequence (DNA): TGTGCCAGTAGTAAGGACAGGGTTGGCACCGGGGAGCTGTTTTTT. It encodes CASSKDRVGTGELFF.

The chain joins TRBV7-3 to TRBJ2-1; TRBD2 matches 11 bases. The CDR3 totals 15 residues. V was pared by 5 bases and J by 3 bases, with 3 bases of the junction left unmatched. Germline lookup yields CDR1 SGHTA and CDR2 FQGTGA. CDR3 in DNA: TGTGCCAGCAGCGTCGGGACTAGCGGCTACAATGAGCAGTTCTTC. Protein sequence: CASSVGTSGYNEQFF.

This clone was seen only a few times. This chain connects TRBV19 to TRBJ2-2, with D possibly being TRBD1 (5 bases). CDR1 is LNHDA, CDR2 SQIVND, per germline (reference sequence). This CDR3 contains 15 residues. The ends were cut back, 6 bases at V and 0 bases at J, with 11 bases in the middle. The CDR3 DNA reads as TGTGCCAGTAGAATGGGGCTCGCGAACACCGGGGAGCTGTTTTTT. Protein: CASRMGLANTGELFF.

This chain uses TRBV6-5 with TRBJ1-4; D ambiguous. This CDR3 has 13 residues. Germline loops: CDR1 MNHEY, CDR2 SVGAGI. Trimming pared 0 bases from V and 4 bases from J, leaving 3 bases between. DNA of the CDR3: TGTGCCAGCAGTTACTCCTTTAATGAAAAACTGTTTTTT. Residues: CASSYSFNEKLFF.

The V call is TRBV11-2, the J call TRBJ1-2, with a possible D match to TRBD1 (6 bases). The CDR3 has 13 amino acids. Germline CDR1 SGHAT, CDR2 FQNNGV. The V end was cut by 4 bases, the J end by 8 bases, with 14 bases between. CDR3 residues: CASSSTGVEGYTF. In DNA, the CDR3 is TGTGCCAGCAGCTCGACAGGTGTTGAGGGCTACACCTTC.

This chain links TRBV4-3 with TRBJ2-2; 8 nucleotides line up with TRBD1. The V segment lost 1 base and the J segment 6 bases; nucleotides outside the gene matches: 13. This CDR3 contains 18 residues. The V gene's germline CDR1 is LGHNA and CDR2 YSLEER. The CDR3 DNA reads TGCGCCAGCAGCCAAGTTAGTGTGGCAGGGGGCGTCCCCGGGGAGCTGTTTTTT. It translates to CASSQVSVAGGVPGELFF.

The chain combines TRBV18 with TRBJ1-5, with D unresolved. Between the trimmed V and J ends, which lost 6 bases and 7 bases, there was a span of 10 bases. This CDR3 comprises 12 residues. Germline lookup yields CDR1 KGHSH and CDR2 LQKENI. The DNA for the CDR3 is TGTGCCAGCTCTCAGCCGGGGCAGCCCCAGCATTTT. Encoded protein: CASSQPGQPQHF.

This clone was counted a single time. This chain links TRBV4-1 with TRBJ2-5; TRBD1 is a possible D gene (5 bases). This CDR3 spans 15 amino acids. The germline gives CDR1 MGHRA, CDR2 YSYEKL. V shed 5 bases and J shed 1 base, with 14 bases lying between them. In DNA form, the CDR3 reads TGCGCCAGCAGCTCCAGCCAGGGATTCCAAGAGACCCAGTACTTC. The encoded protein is CASSSSQGFQETQYF.

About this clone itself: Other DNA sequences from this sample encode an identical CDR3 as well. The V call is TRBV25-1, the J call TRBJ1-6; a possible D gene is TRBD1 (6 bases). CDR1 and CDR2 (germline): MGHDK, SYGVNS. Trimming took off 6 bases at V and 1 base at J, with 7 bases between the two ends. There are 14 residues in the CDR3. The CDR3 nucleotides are TGTGCCAGCAGCAGGGGTTCCTATAATTCACCCCTCCACTTT. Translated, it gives CASSRGSYNSPLHF.

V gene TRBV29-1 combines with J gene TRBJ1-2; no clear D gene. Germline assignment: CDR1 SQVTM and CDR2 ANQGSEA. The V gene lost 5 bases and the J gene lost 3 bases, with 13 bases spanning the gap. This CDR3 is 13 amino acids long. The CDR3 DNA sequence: TGCAGCGTTCCCCGGGGTAATGACTATGGCTACACCTTC. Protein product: CSVPRGNDYGYTF.

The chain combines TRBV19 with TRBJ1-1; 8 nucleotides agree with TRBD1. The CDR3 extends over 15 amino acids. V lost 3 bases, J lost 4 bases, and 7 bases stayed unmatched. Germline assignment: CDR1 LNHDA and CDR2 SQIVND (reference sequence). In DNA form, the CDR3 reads TGTGCCAGTAGTATTAGTCAGGGGGCGCCCACTGAAGCTTTCTTT. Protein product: CASSISQGAPTEAFF.

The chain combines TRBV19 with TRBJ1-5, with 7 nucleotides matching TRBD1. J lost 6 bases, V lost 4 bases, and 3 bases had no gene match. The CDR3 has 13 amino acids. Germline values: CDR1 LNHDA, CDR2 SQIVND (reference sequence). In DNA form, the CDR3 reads TGTGCCAGTAGTAGAGGGGGCGGTCAGCCCCAGCATTTT. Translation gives CASSRGGGQPQHF.

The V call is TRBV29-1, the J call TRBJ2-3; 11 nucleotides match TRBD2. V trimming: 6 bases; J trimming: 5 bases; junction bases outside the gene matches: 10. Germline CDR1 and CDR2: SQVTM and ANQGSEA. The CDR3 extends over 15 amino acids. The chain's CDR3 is CSVIPSGRFGDTQYF. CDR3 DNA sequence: TGCAGCGTCATCCCTAGCGGGAGGTTCGGAGATACGCAGTATTTT.

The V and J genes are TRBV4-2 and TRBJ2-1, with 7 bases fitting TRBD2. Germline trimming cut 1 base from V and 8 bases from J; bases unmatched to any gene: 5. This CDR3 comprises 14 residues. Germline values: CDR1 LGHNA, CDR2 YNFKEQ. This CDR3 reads CASSQAGGGYEQFF. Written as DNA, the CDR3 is TGTGCCAGCAGCCAAGCGGGAGGAGGGTATGAGCAGTTCTTC.

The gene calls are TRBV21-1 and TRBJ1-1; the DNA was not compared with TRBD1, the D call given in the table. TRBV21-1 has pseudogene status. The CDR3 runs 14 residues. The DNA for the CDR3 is TGTGCCAGCCCCAGGCAGGGGGATGGGACTGAAGCTTTCTTT. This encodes CASPRQGDGTEAFF.

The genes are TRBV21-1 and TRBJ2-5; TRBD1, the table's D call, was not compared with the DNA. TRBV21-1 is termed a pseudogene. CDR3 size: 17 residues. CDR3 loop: CASSNPSIDRGWETQYF. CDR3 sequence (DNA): TGTGCCAGCAGCAACCCAAGTATAGACAGGGGGTGGGAGACCCAGTACTTC.

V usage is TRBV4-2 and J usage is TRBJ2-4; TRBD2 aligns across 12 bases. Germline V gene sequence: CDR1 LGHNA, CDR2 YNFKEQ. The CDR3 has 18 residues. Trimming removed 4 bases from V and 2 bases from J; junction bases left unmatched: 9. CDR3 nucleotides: TGTGCCAGCAGCCCCACCGCTAGCGGGGGGGGGTCCAAAAACATTCAGTACTTC. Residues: CASSPTASGGGSKNIQYF.

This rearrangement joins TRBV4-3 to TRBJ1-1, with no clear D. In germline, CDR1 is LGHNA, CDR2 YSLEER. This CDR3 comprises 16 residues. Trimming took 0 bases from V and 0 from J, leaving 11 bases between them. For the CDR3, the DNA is TGCGCCAGCAGCCAAGATCGCTACAGCTTGAACACTGAAGCTTTCTTT. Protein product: CASSQDRYSLNTEAFF.

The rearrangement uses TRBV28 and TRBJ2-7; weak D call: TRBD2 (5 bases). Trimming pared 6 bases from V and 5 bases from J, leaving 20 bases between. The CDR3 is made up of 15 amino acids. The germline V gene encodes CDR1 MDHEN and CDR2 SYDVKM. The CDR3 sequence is CASSRPLGGVDEQYF. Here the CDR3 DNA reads TGTGCCAGCAGCCGCCCCCTAGGAGGTGTCGACGAGCAGTACTTC.

CDR3 nucleotide sequence: TGTGCCAGCAGTTCCCCCTTCCCCTCCCCTCGACAGGGCATCTACGAGCAGTACTTC. It yields the protein CASSSPFPSPRQGIYEQYF. The chain uses TRBV28 and TRBJ2-7, with 7 positions matching TRBD1. Germline V gives CDR1 MDHEN, CDR2 SYDVKM. The CDR3 runs to 19 residues. V lost 4 bases, J lost 3 bases, and 21 bases stayed unmatched.

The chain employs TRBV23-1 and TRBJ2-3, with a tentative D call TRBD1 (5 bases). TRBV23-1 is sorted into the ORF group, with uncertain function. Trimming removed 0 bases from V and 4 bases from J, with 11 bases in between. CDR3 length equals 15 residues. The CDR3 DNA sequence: TGCGCCAGCAGTCAATCGGGGCAGGCCCCAGATACGCAGTATTTT. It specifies CASSQSGQAPDTQYF.

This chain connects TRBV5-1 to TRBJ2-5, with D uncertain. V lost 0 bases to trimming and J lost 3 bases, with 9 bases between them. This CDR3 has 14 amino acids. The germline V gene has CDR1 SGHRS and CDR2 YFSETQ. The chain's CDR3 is CASSLVSGEETQYF. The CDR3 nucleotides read TGCGCCAGCAGCTTGGTGTCGGGTGAAGAGACCCAGTACTTC.

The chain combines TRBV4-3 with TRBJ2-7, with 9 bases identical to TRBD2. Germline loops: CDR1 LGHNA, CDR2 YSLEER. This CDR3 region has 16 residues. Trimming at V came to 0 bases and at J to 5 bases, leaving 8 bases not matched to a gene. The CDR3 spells CASSQELLAGVNEQYF. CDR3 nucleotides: TGCGCCAGCAGCCAAGAATTGTTAGCGGGAGTTAACGAGCAGTACTTC.